The clone carrying this T cell receptor beta chain was seen once. One end of the junction varies from germline; a read error may be responsible. Every participating donor contributed around 9.5 milliliters of peripheral blood through a draw. Samples each had at least 6 micrograms of total RNA extracted. This CDR3 has 15 amino acids. Germline values: CDR1 SGDLS, CDR2 YYNGEE. The data originate from a study of blood T cells in healthy people across ages. Study as a whole: Per two T cells, about one barcoded beta molecule was captured through template switching.

A sample-barcoded 5' primer and a J-beta primer mix were used in a second PCR of roughly 6 to 11 cycles. The study obtained at least 3 million CDR3-containing paired-end reads from every sample. TCRdb recomputed calls from the 5' RACE reads with MiXCR, one row per CDR3 protein. This table holds about 1.1 million distinct CDR3 sequences, about two fifths found once. The sample taken for sequencing was blood. V is TRBV9 and J is TRBJ2-4; D gene unclear. The J call may be wrong; the DNA end is better matched by TRBJ2-5. This TCR was recovered from a young man in good health. CDR3 protein: CAGSVDDRFGETQYF. CDR3 in DNA: TGTGCCGGCAGCGTAGATGACCGCTTCGGAGAGACCCAGTACTTC.